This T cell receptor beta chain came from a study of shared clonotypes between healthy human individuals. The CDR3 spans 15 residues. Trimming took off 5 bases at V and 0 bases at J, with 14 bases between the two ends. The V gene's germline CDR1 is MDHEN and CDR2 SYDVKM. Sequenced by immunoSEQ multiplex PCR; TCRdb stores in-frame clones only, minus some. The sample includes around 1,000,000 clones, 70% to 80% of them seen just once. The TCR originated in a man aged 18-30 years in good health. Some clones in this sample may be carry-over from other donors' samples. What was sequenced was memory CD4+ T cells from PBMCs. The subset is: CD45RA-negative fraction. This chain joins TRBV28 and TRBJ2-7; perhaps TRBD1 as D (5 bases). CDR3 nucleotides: TGTGCCAGCAGTCCCCCCCCCACAGGCTCCTACGAGCAGTACTTC. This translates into CASSPPPTGSYEQYF.